These 7 T cell receptor beta chains share one sample of origin, sequenced in a study of blood T cell repertoires in COVID-19. Profiled with immunoSEQ multiplex PCR; TCRdb holds only in-frame clones, not every one. The sample lists around 110,000 clones; 75% to 95% were seen once. The material sequenced was peripheral blood. Receptors were obtained from a human donor with active COVID-19. The donor label of this sample is uncertain.

CDR3 coding DNA: TGTGCCAGCAGTTCCACAGGGGGCGGTGAGCAGTTCTTC. Encoded protein: CASSSTGGGEQFF. The chain carries TRBV27 and TRBJ2-1; TRBD1 matches 9 bases. The CDR3 loop spans 13 amino acids. V trimming: 4 bases; J trimming: 9 bases; junction bases outside the gene matches: 4. Germline CDR1 is MNHEY and CDR2 is SMNVEV (reference sequence).

The gene calls are TRBV12-2 and TRBJ1-4. TRBV12-2 is a pseudogene locus. The CDR3 is 14 residues long. The CDR3 DNA reads TGTGCAAGTCGCTCCTTCGGGGTTGAAGAAAAACTGTTTTTT. Translated: CASRSFGVEEKLFF.

This sequence joins TRBV2 and TRBJ1-5; D might be TRBD1 (6 bases). V dropped 5 bases and J dropped 7 bases, with 21 bases sitting between them. CDR3 length: 16 residues. Germline CDR1 reads SNHLY; CDR2 reads FYNNEI. DNA for the CDR3: TGTGCCAGCAGTATGAACCCGAACAGGGCTCGGCAGCCCCAGCATTTT. This sequence encodes CASSMNPNRARQPQHF.

The rearrangement links TRBV9 to TRBJ2-2; TRBD2 agrees at 12 bases. The CDR3 is 14 residues long. CDR1 and CDR2 (germline): SGDLS, YYNGEE. The trim removed 4 bases at V and 14 bases at J, leaving 9 bases unmatched. The DNA for the CDR3 is TGTGCCAGCAGCTTACCTAGCGGGGGGGCCCCTCTGTTTTTT. It codes for CASSLPSGGAPLFF.

This chain uses TRBV4-1 with TRBJ2-5; 12 positions agree with TRBD2. CDR1 and CDR2 (germline): MGHRA, YSYEKL. Trimming removed 7 bases from V and 5 bases from J; junction bases left unmatched: 5. This CDR3 is 14 amino acids long. CDR3 bases: TGCGCCAGCAAGACTAGCGGGGGTGGTGAGACCCAGTACTTC. It is translated as CASKTSGGGETQYF.

The chain recombines TRBV2 with TRBJ2-6; 9 bases line up with TRBD2. Germline lookup yields CDR1 SNHLY and CDR2 FYNNEI. V shed 5 bases, J shed 0 bases, and the junction held 5 bases outside the gene matches. The length of the CDR3 is 17 residues. In DNA, the CDR3 is TGTGCCAGCAGTACCGGACTAGCGCGCTCTGGGGCCAACGTCCTGACTTTC. Its protein product is CASSTGLARSGANVLTF.

This sequence joins TRBV4-3 and TRBJ2-5, with a weak D call TRBD2 (5 bases). Germline lookup yields CDR1 LGHNA and CDR2 YSLEER. The CDR3 sequence is 13 residues long. V lost 0 bases to trimming and J lost 6 bases, with 8 bases between them. The CDR3 loop is CASSQDSGKTQYF. For the CDR3, the DNA is TGCGCCAGCAGCCAAGATTCCGGGAAGACCCAGTACTTC.